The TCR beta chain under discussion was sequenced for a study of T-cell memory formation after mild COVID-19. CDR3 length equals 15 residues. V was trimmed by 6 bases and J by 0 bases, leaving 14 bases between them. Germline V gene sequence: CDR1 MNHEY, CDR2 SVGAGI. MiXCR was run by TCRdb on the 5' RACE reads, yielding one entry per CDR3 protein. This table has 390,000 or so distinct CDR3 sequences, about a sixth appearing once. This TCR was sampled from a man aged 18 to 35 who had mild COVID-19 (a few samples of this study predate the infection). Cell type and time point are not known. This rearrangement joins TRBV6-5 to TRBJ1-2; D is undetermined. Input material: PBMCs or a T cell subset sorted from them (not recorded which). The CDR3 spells CASSPYWGANYGYTF. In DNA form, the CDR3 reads TGTGCCAGCAGCCCCTATTGGGGAGCTAACTATGGCTACACCTTC.